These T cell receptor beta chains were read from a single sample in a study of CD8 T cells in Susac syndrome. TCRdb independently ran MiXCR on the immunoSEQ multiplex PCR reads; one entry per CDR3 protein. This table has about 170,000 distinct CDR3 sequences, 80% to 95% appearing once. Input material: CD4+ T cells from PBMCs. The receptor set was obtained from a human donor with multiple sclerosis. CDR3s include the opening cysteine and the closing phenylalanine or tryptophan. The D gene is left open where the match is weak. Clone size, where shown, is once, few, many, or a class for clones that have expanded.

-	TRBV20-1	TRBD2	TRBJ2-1	TGCAGTGCTACCAAGCGGACTTTGCGGGGGGATTACAATGAGCAGTTCTTC	CSATKRTLRGDYNEQFF
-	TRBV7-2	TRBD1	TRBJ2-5	TGTGCCAGCAGCGTCCACAGGGGCGGGGAGACCCAGTACTTC	CASSVHRGGETQYF
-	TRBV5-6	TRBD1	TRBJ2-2	TGTGCCAGCAGCTATACAGGGGGCGCGTCCGGGGAGCTGTTTTTT	CASSYTGGASGELFF
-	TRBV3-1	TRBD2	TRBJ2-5	TGTGCCAGCAGCCCGGGACTAGCGGGGGGGTCCGGAGAGACCCAGTACTTC	CASSPGLAGGSGETQYF
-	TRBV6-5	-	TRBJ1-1	TGTGCCAGCAGTTACTCAAATGATGGGACGGTGAACACTGAAGCTTTCTTT	CASSYSNDGTVNTEAFF
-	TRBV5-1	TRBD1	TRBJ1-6	TGCGCCAGCAGCTCGGGGACAGGGGGTTCACCCCTCCACTTT	CASSSGTGGSPLHF
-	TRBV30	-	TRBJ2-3	TGTGCCTGGGGCAAGTTGGGCGGGCTGGAAGATACGCAGTATTTT	CAWGKLGGLEDTQYF
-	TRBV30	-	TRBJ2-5	TGTGCCTGGACCACGGGCCAAGAGACCCAGTACTTC	CAWTTGQETQYF
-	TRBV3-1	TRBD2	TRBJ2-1	TGTGCCAGCAGCCAAGATAAGAGACTAGCGCAGTACAATGAGCAGTTCTTC	CASSQDKRLAQYNEQFF
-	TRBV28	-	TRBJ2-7	TGTGCCAGCAGTTCCTCCGGGGACGGTCCCTACGAGCAGTACTTC	CASSSSGDGPYEQYF
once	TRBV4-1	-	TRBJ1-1	TGCGCCAGCAGCCAAGGTAGGGGTTGGAACACTGAAGCTTTCTTT	CASSQGRGWNTEAFF
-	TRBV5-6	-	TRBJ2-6	TGTGCCAGCAGCTTGGGCCCCAACTCTGGGGCCAACGTCCTGACTTTC	CASSLGPNSGANVLTF
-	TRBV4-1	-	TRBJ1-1	TGCGCCAGCAGACTCCAGGCTACGAACACTGAAGCTTTCTTT	CASRLQATNTEAFF
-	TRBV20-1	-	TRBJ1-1	TGCAGTGCTAGAGGGGGCGGGGGCAACACTGAAGCTTTCTTT	CSARGGGGNTEAFF
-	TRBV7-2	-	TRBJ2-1	TGTGCCAGCAGCTTCTCCGGACTAGAGCAGTTCTTC	CASSFSGLEQFF
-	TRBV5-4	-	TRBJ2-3	TGTGCCAGCAAGCCCTCTCTAGCGTATAGCACAGATACGCAGTATTTT	CASKPSLAYSTDTQYF
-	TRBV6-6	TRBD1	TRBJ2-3	TGTGCCAGCAGTTACGGACAGGGACCAGATACGCAGTATTTT	CASSYGQGPDTQYF
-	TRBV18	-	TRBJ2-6	TGTGCCAGCTCCCTCGACAGGTTGGGTACTACTGGGGCCAACGTCCTGATTTTC	CASSLDRLGTTGANVLIF
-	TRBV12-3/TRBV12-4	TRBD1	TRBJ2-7	TGTGCCAGCAGTTTTGGACAGGAGTCCTACGAGCAGTACTTC	CASSFGQESYEQYF
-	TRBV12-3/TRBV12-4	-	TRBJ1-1	TGTGCCAGCAGTCCCCCACCGGGGAGGACTGAAGCTTTCTTT	CASSPPPGRTEAFF
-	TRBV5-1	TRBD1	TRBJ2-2	TGCGCCAGCAGCTTGACCGGGACAGGGGGCCCCGGGGAGCTGTTTTTT	CASSLTGTGGPGELFF
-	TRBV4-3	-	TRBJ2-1	TGCGCCAGCAGCCAAGGGCTAGCGAGGAAATACAATGAGCAGTTCTTC	CASSQGLARKYNEQFF
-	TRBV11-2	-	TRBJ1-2	TGTGCCAGCAGCTTAGATCGATCCAGGGCAAAGGGCTACACCTTC	CASSLDRSRAKGYTF
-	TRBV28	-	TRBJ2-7	TGTGCCAGCACCCTTCCCGGCCTCTACGAGCAGTACTTC	CASTLPGLYEQYF
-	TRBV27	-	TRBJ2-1	TGTGCCAGCAGTAAGGGTAGTGGGGGCGCACAGAGCTCCTACAATGAGCAGTTCTTC	CASSKGSGGAQSSYNEQFF
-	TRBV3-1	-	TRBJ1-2	TGTGCCAGCAGCCAAGGATCCGGGCGAGGCTATGGCTACACCTTC	CASSQGSGRGYGYTF
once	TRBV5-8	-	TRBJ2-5	TGTGCCAGCAGCGGACCTCTTTCCCAGTACTTC	CASSGPLSQYF
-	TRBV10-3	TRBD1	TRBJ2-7	TGTGCCATCAGAGCCCCGGGACAGGGGTTCTACGAGCAGTACTTC	CAIRAPGQGFYEQYF
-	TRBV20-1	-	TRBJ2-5	TGCAGTGCTAGGACACTAGCAGGCGAGACCCAGTACTTC	CSARTLAGETQYF
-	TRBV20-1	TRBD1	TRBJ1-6	TGCAGTGCTAGCCAGGGGGCCTCCTATAATTCACCCCTCCACTTT	CSASQGASYNSPLHF
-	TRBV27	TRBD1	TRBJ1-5	TGTGCCAGCAGTCTGGTCGGGACAGGGGGCGGACAGCCCCAGCATTTT	CASSLVGTGGGQPQHF
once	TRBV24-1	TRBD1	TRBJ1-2	TGTGCCACCAGTGGGGACAGCTATGGCTACACCTTC	CATSGDSYGYTF
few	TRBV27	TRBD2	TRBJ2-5	TGTGCCAGCAGTTCCCGACTAGCGGGGGGTCAAGAGACCCAGTACTTC	CASSSRLAGGQETQYF
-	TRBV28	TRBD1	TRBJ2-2	TGTGCCAGCAGTCGAACCCCAGGGGGGAACACCGGGGAGCTGTTTTTT	CASSRTPGGNTGELFF
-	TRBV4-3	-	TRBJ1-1	TGCGCCAGCAGCAAGACGGTCCCGGGACGGGTAGAGGTTACTGAAGCTTTCTTT	CASSKTVPGRVEVTEAFF
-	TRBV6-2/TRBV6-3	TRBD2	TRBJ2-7	TGTGCCAGCAGTTTATCTAGCGGGTCAACTTACGAGCAGTACTTC	CASSLSSGSTYEQYF
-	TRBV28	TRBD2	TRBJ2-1	TGTGCCAGCAGTCAACTCACTAGCGGGTACAATGAGCAGTTCTTC	CASSQLTSGYNEQFF
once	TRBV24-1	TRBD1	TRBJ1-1	TGTGCCACCAGTGGGACAGGGGGGGAAGCTTTCTTT	CATSGTGGEAFF
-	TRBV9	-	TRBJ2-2	TGTGCCAGCAGCGTAGCGGGAGCTGGCGGGGAGCTGTTTTTT	CASSVAGAGGELFF
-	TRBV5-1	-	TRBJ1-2	TGCGCCAGCAGCTTGTCCACCCCTTATGGCTACACCTTC	CASSLSTPYGYTF